The 11 T cell receptor beta chains in this list originate from one sample, sequenced in a study of T cell responses to AZD1222 COVID-19 vaccine. Generated by immunoSEQ multiplex PCR, the TCRdb table keeps only in-frame clones and is missing some. The table records about 160,000 clones, around nine tenths of them present only once. The material sequenced was peripheral blood, taken on day 0 of AZD1222 vaccination. The receptors derive from an adult in good health.

The chain is built from TRBV2 and TRBJ2-7; D gene unclear. The germline V gene encodes CDR1 SNHLY and CDR2 FYNNEI. With 4 bases removed from V and 1 base from J, the gap between germline ends came to 17 bases. This CDR3 comprises 16 residues. CDR3 coding DNA: TGTGCCAGCAGTGTTGGCAACCAGCTTGGGTCCTACGAGCAGTACTTC. Its protein is CASSVGNQLGSYEQYF.

J is TRBJ1-1 and V is TRBV28, with D perhaps matching TRBD1 (6 bases). The germline V gene encodes CDR1 MDHEN and CDR2 SYDVKM. V shed 8 bases and J shed 3 bases, with 19 bases lying between them. CDR3 length equals 15 residues. CDR3: CASFTYGEGDTEAFF. DNA of the CDR3: TGTGCCAGCTTTACTTACGGTGAGGGGGACACTGAAGCTTTCTTT.

CDR3 residues: CASSFGGSDTYEQYF. CDR3 sequence (DNA): TGTGCCAGCAGCTTCGGAGGGAGCGACACCTACGAGCAGTACTTC. The chain joins TRBV5-4 to TRBJ2-7, with D perhaps TRBD2 (6 bases). The germline V and J ends were trimmed by 2 bases and 2 bases, with 14 bases remaining between them. The CDR3 runs to 15 residues. CDR1 and CDR2 from the germline V gene are SGHNT and YYREEE (reference sequence). Based on the CDR3 plus reference TRBV5-4 and TRBJ2-7, the full variable domain is ETGVTQSPTHLIKTRGQQVTLRCSSQSGHNTVSWYQQALGQGPQFIFQYYREEENGRGNFPPRFSGLQFPNYSSELNVNALELDDSALYLCASSFGGSDTYEQYFGPGTRLTVT.

V is TRBV19 and J is TRBJ2-2; possible D gene TRBD1, 6 bases. This CDR3 has 14 residues. Looked up from germline, CDR1 is LNHDA and CDR2 is SQIVND (reference sequence). V lost 6 bases, J lost 1 base, and 9 bases lay in between. The CDR3 loop is CASRETGNTGELFF. CDR3 DNA: TGTGCCAGTAGGGAGACAGGGAACACCGGGGAGCTGTTTTTT.

The chain combines TRBV6-4 with TRBJ1-1, with D maybe TRBD1 (6 bases). The CDR3 contains 14 residues. The germline V gene has CDR1 MRHNA and CDR2 SNTAGT. Deletions cut 3 bases from V and 2 bases from J, with 10 bases between. The CDR3 spells CASSERQDNTEAFF. CDR3 coding DNA: TGTGCCAGCAGTGAAAGACAGGACAACACTGAAGCTTTCTTT.

The chain combines TRBV18 with TRBJ1-2; 11 positions match TRBD1. Germline V lookup: CDR1 KGHSH, CDR2 LQKENI. The V segment lost 1 base and the J segment 4 bases; nucleotides outside the gene matches: 2. The CDR3 loop spans 15 amino acids. CDR3 sequence: CASSPRGQGVYGYTF. The CDR3 region has the DNA TGTGCCAGCTCACCACGGGGACAGGGGGTCTATGGCTACACCTTC.

The chain uses TRBV28 and TRBJ1-3; 9 nucleotides match TRBD1. Losses at the gene ends were 6 bases for V and 0 bases for J; bases not matched to a gene: 3. CDR1 MDHEN and CDR2 SYDVKM come from the germline V gene. This CDR3 has 15 residues. This chain's CDR3 is CASRTGGSSGNTIYF. The CDR3 DNA is TGTGCCAGCAGGACAGGGGGGAGCTCTGGAAACACCATATATTTT.

V is TRBV5-1 and J is TRBJ1-2; 7 nucleotides match TRBD1. The CDR3 runs to 14 residues. The germline V gene encodes CDR1 SGHRS and CDR2 YFSETQ. Trimming at V came to 4 bases and at J to 3 bases, leaving 6 bases not matched to a gene. The CDR3 DNA sequence: TGCGCCAGCAGCCAGGGGGTAGATTACTATGGCTACACCTTC. This gives the protein CASSQGVDYYGYTF.

The J gene is TRBJ2-1, the V gene TRBV4-3; D unclear. Germline V gives CDR1 LGHNA, CDR2 YSLEER. This CDR3 contains 14 residues. Trimming stripped 0 bases from V and 6 bases from J, with 9 bases between. DNA of the CDR3: TGCGCCAGCAGCCAAGAGGGTTACCTCAATGAGCAGTTCTTC. Residues: CASSQEGYLNEQFF.

The chain couples TRBV6-5 to TRBJ1-1; the match to TRBD1 covers 12 bases. Losses at the gene ends were 6 bases for V and 3 bases for J; bases not matched to a gene: 2. The germline V gene has CDR1 MNHEY and CDR2 SVGAGI. The CDR3 runs 14 residues. The CDR3 loop is CASSRDRGHTEAFF. The DNA of the CDR3 is TGTGCCAGCAGCCGGGACAGGGGGCACACTGAAGCTTTCTTT.

This rearrangement joins TRBV29-1 to TRBJ1-1; D is uncertain. Germline V lookup: CDR1 SQVTM, CDR2 ANQGSEA. This CDR3 spans 10 amino acids. The CDR3 protein is CRARQTEAFF. The DNA for the CDR3 is TGCAGGGCCCGCCAAACTGAAGCTTTCTTT.